These T cell receptor beta chains were read from a single sample in a study of blood T cells in healthy people across ages. In TCRdb, the 5' RACE reads were re-called with MiXCR into one record per CDR3 protein. In the table there are approximately 1.5 million distinct CDR3 sequences, roughly a third of which are singletons. Sequenced input: blood. These receptors all stem from a woman under 40 in good health. Both conserved end residues are part of each CDR3. D genes are given only for firm matches. Size is stated for part of the rows, as once, few or many counts, or as a class when the clone is expanded.

abundance	v_gene	d_gene	j_gene	CDR3aa	CDR3nt
-	TRBV5-1	TRBD2	TRBJ2-1	CASRLLAGGPYNEQFF	TGCGCCAGCAGATTATTAGCGGGAGGGCCGTACAATGAGCAGTTCTTC
few	TRBV10-2	-	TRBJ2-5	CASRVTDKETQYF	TGCGCCAGCAGGGTAACAGATAAAGAGACCCAGTACTTC
once	TRBV28	TRBD1	TRBJ1-2	CASSSGQGTGGYTF	TGTGCCAGCAGCTCTGGACAGGGGACCGGTGGCTACACCTTC
few	TRBV20-1	TRBD2	TRBJ2-5	CSARGLAGGSQYF	TGCAGTGCGAGGGGACTAGCGGGCGGGTCCCAGTACTTC
few	TRBV6-1	-	TRBJ1-1	CASIRTTEAFF	TGTGCCAGCATTCGGACCACTGAAGCTTTCTTT
-	TRBV9	TRBD2	TRBJ2-1	CASSVVLAGANEQFF	TGTGCCAGCAGCGTAGTCCTAGCGGGGGCTAATGAGCAGTTCTTC
-	TRBV7-9	-	TRBJ2-7	CASSTHGGGYEQYF	TGTGCCAGCAGCACACACGGTGGGGGCTACGAGCAGTACTTC
-	TRBV5-8	TRBD2	TRBJ2-1	CASSLIPGMTSGRSWGNEQFF	TGTGCCAGCAGCTTGATCCCAGGAATGACTAGCGGGAGGTCCTGGGGCAATGAGCAGTTCTTC
-	TRBV2	TRBD1	TRBJ1-5	CASSEGSGQSNQPQHF	TGTGCCAGCAGTGAAGGGTCGGGACAGAGCAATCAGCCCCAGCATTTT
-	TRBV5-1	-	TRBJ1-2	CASSRDNNDYGYTF	TGCGCCAGCAGCAGGGACAATAACGACTATGGCTACACCTTC
-	TRBV2	-	TRBJ1-5	CASSEYRSNQPQHF	TGTGCCAGCAGTGAGTATAGAAGCAATCAGCCCCAGCATTTT
few	TRBV7-9	TRBD2	TRBJ2-1	CASKTGGSSYNEQFF	TGTGCCAGCAAAACGGGGGGAAGCTCCTACAATGAGCAGTTCTTC
-	TRBV20-1	TRBD1	TRBJ1-5	CSASGQARDQPQHF	TGCAGTGCCTCGGGACAGGCGAGAGATCAGCCCCAGCATTTT
many	TRBV20-1	TRBD1	TRBJ1-2	CSARFKRGPNYGYTF	TGCAGTGCTCGTTTCAAAAGGGGGCCTAACTATGGCTACACCTTC
few	TRBV4-1	-	TRBJ1-1	CASSQEQGLRNTEAFF	TGCGCCAGCAGCCAAGAGCAGGGGCTCCGAAACACTGAAGCTTTCTTT
-	TRBV12-3/TRBV12-4	TRBD2	TRBJ2-3	CASSLWRGTSGALTDTQYF	TGTGCCAGCAGTTTATGGAGAGGGACTAGCGGGGCCTTAACAGATACGCAGTATTTT
-	TRBV5-5	TRBD1	TRBJ1-1	CASSRQGFGTEAFF	TGTGCCAGCAGCCGACAGGGTTTCGGAACTGAAGCTTTCTTT
-	TRBV6-1	TRBD1	TRBJ2-5	CTSSVILGQGSSQETQYF	TGTACCAGCAGTGTTATCTTAGGACAGGGGTCCTCCCAAGAGACCCAGTACTTC
-	TRBV21-1	-	TRBJ2-7	CASSKDGLAGYEQYF	TGTGCCAGCAGCAAAGACGGACTAGCGGGATACGAGCAGTACTTC